This is a list of T cell receptor beta chains from one sample in a study of read filtering for tumor transcriptome and immune sequencing. Each CDR3 protein is one row after TCRdb ran MiXCR on the reads. Of some 22,000 distinct CDR3 sequences in the sample, roughly 15% were seen once. Sequencing input: a population of CD138-negative cells sorted from bone marrow. These receptor sequences come from a donor over 35 with multiple myeloma. The CDR3 runs from the conserved cysteine through the conserved F or W. Each record gives: clone size, V gene, J gene, D gene, CDR3 protein, CDR3 DNA. D genes are given only for firm matches. Clone sizes are given selectively: once, few, many, or a class where the clone is expanded.

clone size: many; V gene: TRBV6-2/TRBV6-3; J gene: TRBJ1-1; D gene: TRBD1; CDR3 protein: CANSYPRQGGTEAFF; CDR3 DNA: TGTGCCAACAGTTACCCGAGACAGGGCGGAACTGAAGCTTTCTTT
clone size: NA; V gene: TRBV4-1; J gene: TRBJ1-2; D gene: TRBD1; CDR3 protein: CASSQVPSDRGLGYTF; CDR3 DNA: TGCGCCAGCAGCCAAGTACCCTCCGACAGGGGGCTCGGCTACACCTTC
clone size: many; V gene: TRBV29-1; J gene: TRBJ1-1; D gene: NA; CDR3 protein: CSVWRTDTEAFF; CDR3 DNA: TGCAGCGTTTGGCGGACAGACACTGAAGCTTTCTTT
clone size: many; V gene: TRBV7-2; J gene: TRBJ2-3; D gene: TRBD2; CDR3 protein: CASSSSGRRGTDTQYF; CDR3 DNA: TGTGCCAGCAGCTCGAGCGGGAGAAGAGGGACAGATACGCAGTATTTT
clone size: NA; V gene: TRBV18; J gene: TRBJ1-1; D gene: NA; CDR3 protein: CASSSLGGDTEAFF; CDR3 DNA: TGTGCCAGCTCGAGCCTGGGGGGGGACACTGAAGCTTTCTTT
clone size: NA; V gene: TRBV20-1; J gene: TRBJ2-1; D gene: TRBD2; CDR3 protein: CSAPTSGKNNEQFF; CDR3 DNA: TGCAGTGCCCCGACTAGCGGGAAAAACAATGAGCAGTTCTTC
clone size: many; V gene: TRBV29-1; J gene: TRBJ1-1; D gene: NA; CDR3 protein: CSVGSTGTPIEAFF; CDR3 DNA: TGCAGCGTTGGCTCAACCGGGACCCCCATCGAAGCTTTCTTT
clone size: NA; V gene: TRBV27; J gene: TRBJ2-7; D gene: NA; CDR3 protein: CASSSELTYEQYF; CDR3 DNA: TGTGCCAGCAGTTCCGAACTTACCTACGAGCAGTACTTC
clone size: NA; V gene: TRBV20-1; J gene: TRBJ2-7; D gene: TRBD1; CDR3 protein: CSAGTGDEQYF; CDR3 DNA: TGCAGTGCCGGAACAGGGGACGAGCAGTACTTC
clone size: many; V gene: TRBV29-1; J gene: TRBJ1-1; D gene: NA; CDR3 protein: CSVRSMNTEAFF; CDR3 DNA: TGCAGCGTCAGGAGCATGAACACTGAAGCTTTCTTT
clone size: many; V gene: TRBV28; J gene: TRBJ2-3; D gene: NA; CDR3 protein: CASSLNVLSTDTQYF; CDR3 DNA: TGTGCCAGCAGTTTGAACGTATTAAGCACAGATACGCAGTATTTT
clone size: many; V gene: TRBV13; J gene: TRBJ2-7; D gene: TRBD2; CDR3 protein: CASTVNSGRHSGEQYF; CDR3 DNA: TGTGCCAGCACTGTTAATAGCGGGCGTCATTCCGGAGAGCAGTACTTC
clone size: few; V gene: TRBV28; J gene: TRBJ2-6; D gene: NA; CDR3 protein: CASSSHSSGANVLTF; CDR3 DNA: TGTGCCAGCAGTTCACACAGCTCTGGGGCCAACGTCCTGACTTTC
clone size: many; V gene: TRBV27; J gene: TRBJ2-7; D gene: NA; CDR3 protein: CASSSNRGEEQYF; CDR3 DNA: TGTGCCAGCAGTTCCAATAGGGGCGAGGAGCAGTACTTC
clone size: many; V gene: TRBV28; J gene: TRBJ2-2; D gene: NA; CDR3 protein: CASSLLTGELFF; CDR3 DNA: TGTGCCAGCAGTTTACTAACCGGGGAGCTGTTTTTT
clone size: NA; V gene: TRBV12-3/TRBV12-4; J gene: TRBJ2-1; D gene: NA; CDR3 protein: CASSFEGMVEQFF; CDR3 DNA: TGTGCCAGCAGTTTCGAGGGAATGGTTGAGCAGTTCTTC
clone size: many; V gene: TRBV3-1; J gene: TRBJ2-1; D gene: NA; CDR3 protein: CASSHAASYNEQFF; CDR3 DNA: TGTGCCAGCAGCCATGCAGCTTCCTACAATGAGCAGTTCTTC
clone size: NA; V gene: TRBV4-1; J gene: TRBJ2-1; D gene: TRBD2; CDR3 protein: CASSQAGLAAYKEQFF; CDR3 DNA: TGCGCCAGCAGCCAAGCGGGTCTAGCGGCCTACAAGGAGCAGTTCTTC
clone size: NA; V gene: TRBV12-3/TRBV12-4; J gene: TRBJ1-3; D gene: NA; CDR3 protein: CASSIPGTAGNTIYF; CDR3 DNA: TGTGCCAGCAGCATCCCCGGGACGGCGGGAAACACCATATATTTT
clone size: NA; V gene: TRBV7-2; J gene: TRBJ2-1; D gene: TRBD1; CDR3 protein: CASSATRTPGGFF; CDR3 DNA: TGTGCCAGCAGCGCTACCCGGACCCCAGGGGGGTTCTTC
clone size: many; V gene: TRBV29-1; J gene: TRBJ2-7; D gene: NA; CDR3 protein: CSVNRGYEQYF; CDR3 DNA: TGCAGCGTTAACCGGGGCTACGAGCAGTACTTC
clone size: few; V gene: TRBV2; J gene: TRBJ2-1; D gene: TRBD2; CDR3 protein: CASSVLLAGANEQFF; CDR3 DNA: TGCGCCAGCAGTGTGTTACTAGCGGGAGCTAATGAGCAGTTCTTC
clone size: many; V gene: TRBV28; J gene: TRBJ2-5; D gene: TRBD1; CDR3 protein: CASSWRQGLKTQYF; CDR3 DNA: TGTGCCAGCAGTTGGCGACAGGGCTTAAAGACCCAGTACTTC
clone size: many; V gene: TRBV7-6; J gene: TRBJ1-5; D gene: NA; CDR3 protein: CASGDYNQPQHF; CDR3 DNA: TGTGCCAGTGGGGACTACAATCAGCCCCAGCATTTT
clone size: many; V gene: TRBV12-3/TRBV12-4; J gene: TRBJ2-5; D gene: TRBD1; CDR3 protein: CASSPQQGNQETQYF; CDR3 DNA: TGTGCCAGCAGTCCCCAACAGGGGAACCAAGAGACCCAGTACTTC
clone size: many; V gene: TRBV28; J gene: TRBJ2-3; D gene: TRBD1; CDR3 protein: CASSLAGTGSDTQYF; CDR3 DNA: TGTGCCAGCAGTCTTGCCGGGACAGGGTCGGATACGCAGTATTTT
clone size: many; V gene: TRBV2; J gene: TRBJ1-3; D gene: NA; CDR3 protein: CASGTSGNTIYF; CDR3 DNA: TGTGCCAGCGGGACCTCTGGAAACACCATATATTTT
clone size: many; V gene: TRBV5-1; J gene: TRBJ2-2; D gene: NA; CDR3 protein: CASSWSSSSGELFF; CDR3 DNA: TGCGCCAGCAGCTGGAGCTCTAGCTCCGGGGAGCTGTTTTTT
clone size: many; V gene: TRBV5-6; J gene: TRBJ2-7; D gene: NA; CDR3 protein: CASSFIPFPYEQYF; CDR3 DNA: TGTGCCAGCAGCTTCATCCCGTTTCCCTACGAGCAGTACTTC
clone size: many; V gene: TRBV28; J gene: TRBJ1-1; D gene: TRBD1; CDR3 protein: CASGGGGRTEAFF; CDR3 DNA: TGTGCCAGCGGAGGGGGCGGGAGGACTGAAGCTTTCTTT
clone size: many; V gene: TRBV2; J gene: TRBJ2-2; D gene: NA; CDR3 protein: CASIQGRTGELFF; CDR3 DNA: TGTGCCAGTATACAGGGCCGGACCGGGGAGCTGTTTTTT
clone size: few; V gene: TRBV2; J gene: TRBJ2-2; D gene: TRBD1; CDR3 protein: CASKTGSAGELFF; CDR3 DNA: TGTGCCAGCAAGACAGGGTCCGCCGGGGAGCTGTTTTTT
clone size: many; V gene: TRBV28; J gene: TRBJ2-7; D gene: NA; CDR3 protein: CASSLWGHEQYF; CDR3 DNA: TGTGCCAGCAGTTTATGGGGACACGAGCAGTACTTC
clone size: many; V gene: TRBV7-2; J gene: TRBJ2-1; D gene: NA; CDR3 protein: CASSLSGPYNEQFF; CDR3 DNA: TGTGCCAGCAGCTTATCGGGACCTTACAATGAGCAGTTCTTC
clone size: many; V gene: TRBV7-2; J gene: TRBJ2-3; D gene: NA; CDR3 protein: CASRGPGDAPDTQYF; CDR3 DNA: TGTGCCAGCCGCGGGCCGGGAGACGCCCCAGATACGCAGTATTTT
clone size: many; V gene: TRBV12-3/TRBV12-4; J gene: TRBJ1-1; D gene: NA; CDR3 protein: CASSLEGNTEAFF; CDR3 DNA: TGTGCCAGCAGTTTAGAGGGGAACACTGAAGCTTTCTTT
clone size: many; V gene: TRBV29-1; J gene: TRBJ1-1; D gene: TRBD1; CDR3 protein: CSVEDLTGGWNTEAFF; CDR3 DNA: TGCAGCGTTGAAGATCTGACAGGGGGATGGAACACTGAAGCTTTCTTT
clone size: NA; V gene: TRBV2; J gene: TRBJ2-3; D gene: TRBD2; CDR3 protein: CASSERAGGSGPDTQYF; CDR3 DNA: TGTGCCAGCAGTGAAAGAGCGGGAGGTTCCGGCCCAGATACGCAGTATTTT
clone size: many; V gene: TRBV28; J gene: TRBJ2-3; D gene: NA; CDR3 protein: CASSLPGGGSLSPTDTQYF; CDR3 DNA: TGTGCCAGCAGTTTACCGGGGGGCGGGTCTCTTTCCCCCACAGATACGCAGTATTTT
clone size: few; V gene: TRBV5-1; J gene: TRBJ2-5; D gene: TRBD2; CDR3 protein: CASSPSPGAPSGRETQYF; CDR3 DNA: TGCGCCAGCAGCCCCTCCCCAGGGGCGCCTAGCGGGAGAGAGACCCAGTACTTC
clone size: NA; V gene: TRBV20-1; J gene: TRBJ2-4; D gene: NA; CDR3 protein: CSAEQSDLAKNIQYF; CDR3 DNA: TGCAGTGCTGAACAGTCGGATTTAGCCAAAAACATTCAGTACTTC
clone size: medium-sized; V gene: TRBV15; J gene: TRBJ2-1; D gene: NA; CDR3 protein: CATSRDQTYNEQFF; CDR3 DNA: TGTGCCACCAGCAGAGACCAGACCTACAATGAGCAGTTCTTC
clone size: few; V gene: TRBV19; J gene: TRBJ2-2; D gene: NA; CDR3 protein: CASKAGELFF; CDR3 DNA: TGTGCCAGTAAGGCCGGGGAGCTGTTTTTT
clone size: many; V gene: TRBV3-1; J gene: TRBJ2-7; D gene: NA; CDR3 protein: CASSPSPGHISYEQYF; CDR3 DNA: TGTGCCAGCAGCCCCAGTCCGGGACATATCTCCTACGAGCAGTACTTC
clone size: many; V gene: TRBV7-2; J gene: TRBJ1-5; D gene: NA; CDR3 protein: CASSSSFSQPQHF; CDR3 DNA: TGTGCCAGCAGCTCCTCATTCAGTCAGCCCCAGCATTTT
clone size: NA; V gene: TRBV23-1; J gene: TRBJ1-3; D gene: TRBD1; CDR3 protein: CASSQNRGTSGNTIYF; CDR3 DNA: TGCGCCAGCAGTCAAAACAGGGGCACCTCTGGAAACACCATATATTTT
clone size: many; V gene: TRBV20-1; J gene: TRBJ2-7; D gene: TRBD2; CDR3 protein: CSAPASGRGDEQYF; CDR3 DNA: TGCAGTGCTCCTGCCAGCGGGAGGGGTGACGAGCAGTACTTC
clone size: NA; V gene: TRBV7-9; J gene: TRBJ1-5; D gene: NA; CDR3 protein: CASSLANSDQPQHF; CDR3 DNA: TGTGCCAGCAGCTTAGCCAACAGCGATCAGCCCCAGCATTTT
clone size: many; V gene: TRBV19; J gene: TRBJ2-2; D gene: NA; CDR3 protein: CASSYGLSNTGELFF; CDR3 DNA: TGTGCCAGTAGCTACGGACTATCGAACACCGGGGAGCTGTTTTTT
clone size: NA; V gene: TRBV5-1; J gene: TRBJ2-1; D gene: NA; CDR3 protein: CASSTGALGYEQFF; CDR3 DNA: TGCGCCAGCAGCACGGGAGCTCTGGGATATGAGCAGTTCTTC
clone size: many; V gene: TRBV3-1; J gene: TRBJ2-3; D gene: TRBD2; CDR3 protein: CASSPRLAPDTQYF; CDR3 DNA: TGTGCCAGCAGCCCGCGACTAGCCCCAGATACGCAGTATTTT
clone size: many; V gene: TRBV28; J gene: TRBJ1-2; D gene: TRBD1; CDR3 protein: CASSNDREYGYTF; CDR3 DNA: TGTGCCAGCAGCAACGACAGGGAATATGGCTACACCTTC
clone size: NA; V gene: TRBV20-1; J gene: TRBJ1-5; D gene: NA; CDR3 protein: CSAGQMGQPQHF; CDR3 DNA: TGCAGTGCCGGACAGATGGGTCAGCCCCAGCATTTT
clone size: many; V gene: TRBV6-5; J gene: TRBJ2-2; D gene: NA; CDR3 protein: CASSYRGPNTGELFF; CDR3 DNA: TGTGCCAGCAGTTACCGGGGACCTAACACCGGGGAGCTGTTTTTT
clone size: many; V gene: TRBV6-1; J gene: TRBJ2-7; D gene: NA; CDR3 protein: CASSVGRSSYEQYF; CDR3 DNA: TGTGCCAGCAGTGTTGGACGGAGCTCCTACGAGCAGTACTTC
clone size: many; V gene: TRBV10-1; J gene: TRBJ2-1; D gene: TRBD2; CDR3 protein: CASTRTSGEYNEQFF; CDR3 DNA: TGCGCCAGCACCAGGACTAGCGGGGAATACAATGAGCAGTTCTTC
clone size: NA; V gene: TRBV20-1; J gene: TRBJ1-4; D gene: NA; CDR3 protein: CRAYGNKKLFF; CDR3 DNA: TGCAGAGCCTATGGGAATAAAAAACTGTTTTTT
clone size: many; V gene: TRBV7-2; J gene: TRBJ2-3; D gene: NA; CDR3 protein: CASSPRGTTSTDTQYF; CDR3 DNA: TGTGCCAGCAGCCCTAGGGGGACAACTAGCACAGATACGCAGTATTTT